This T cell receptor (beta chain) was sequenced for a study of vaccination and CD4 T cells after COVID-19. Trimming at V came to 8 bases and at J to 7 bases, leaving 15 bases not matched to a gene. In germline, CDR1 is MNHNS, CDR2 SASEGT. There are 16 residues in the CDR3. Details on this clonotype: The antigen remains undetermined.

As for treatment: roughly 10-day PBMC culture with coronavirus spike peptide pools or control peptides (ViraFEST assay). Cultured CD4+ T-cell DNA underwent Oncomine TCR Beta short-read sequencing. TCRdb re-derived calls from the PCR reads in MiXCR, one entry per CDR3 protein. The sample holds approximately 14,000 distinct CDR3 sequences, roughly 62% seen once. The clonotype was recovered from a human donor who had recovered from COVID-19. The material sequenced was CD4+ T cells from blood, cultured in vitro. The V and J genes are TRBV6-1 and TRBJ2-1, with 9 bases that match TRBD2. The CDR3 sequence: CASPRPSAGGWNEQFF. CDR3 in DNA: TGTGCCAGCCCCCGCCCTTCAGCGGGAGGATGGAATGAGCAGTTCTTC.